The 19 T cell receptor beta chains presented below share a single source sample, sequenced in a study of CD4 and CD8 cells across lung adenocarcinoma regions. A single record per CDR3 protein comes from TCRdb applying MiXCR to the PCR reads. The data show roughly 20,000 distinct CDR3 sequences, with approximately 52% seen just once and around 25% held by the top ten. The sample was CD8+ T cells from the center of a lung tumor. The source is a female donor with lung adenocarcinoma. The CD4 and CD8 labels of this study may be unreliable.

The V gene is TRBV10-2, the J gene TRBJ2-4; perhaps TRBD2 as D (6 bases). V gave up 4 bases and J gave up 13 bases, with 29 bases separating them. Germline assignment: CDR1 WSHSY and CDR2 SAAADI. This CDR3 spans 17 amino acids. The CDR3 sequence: CASSGEMGPGAKNTQYF. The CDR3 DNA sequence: TGCGCCAGCAGTGGGGAAATGGGGCCGGGAGCCAAAAATACGCAGTACTTC.

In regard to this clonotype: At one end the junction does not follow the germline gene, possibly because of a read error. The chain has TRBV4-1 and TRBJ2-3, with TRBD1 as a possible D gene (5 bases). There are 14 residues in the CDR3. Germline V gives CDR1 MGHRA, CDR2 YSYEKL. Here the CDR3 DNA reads TGCGCGAGCAGCTGGGGCACTGGCCCAGATACCCAGTATTTT. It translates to CASSWGTGPDTQYF.

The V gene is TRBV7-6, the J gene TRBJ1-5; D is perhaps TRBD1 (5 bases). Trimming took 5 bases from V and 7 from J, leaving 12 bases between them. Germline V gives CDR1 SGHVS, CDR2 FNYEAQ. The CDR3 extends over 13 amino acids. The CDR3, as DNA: TGTGCCAGCAGCCCCGGGAGGGACCAGCCCCAGCATTTT. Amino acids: CASSPGRDQPQHF. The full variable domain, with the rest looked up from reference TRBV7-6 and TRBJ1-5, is GAGVSQSPRYKVTKRGQDVALRCDPISGHVSLYWYRQALGQGPEFLTYFNYEAQQDKSGLPNDRFSAERPEGSISTLTIQRTEQRDSAMYRCASSPGRDQPQHFGDGTRLSIL.

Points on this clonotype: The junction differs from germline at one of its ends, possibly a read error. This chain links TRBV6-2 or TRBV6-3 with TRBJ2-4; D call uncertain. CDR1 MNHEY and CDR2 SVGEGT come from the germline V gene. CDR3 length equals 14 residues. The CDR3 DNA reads TGTGGCAGCAGGCGGCCGCGAGCCAAAAACACGCAGTACTTT. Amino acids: CGSRRPRAKNTQYF.

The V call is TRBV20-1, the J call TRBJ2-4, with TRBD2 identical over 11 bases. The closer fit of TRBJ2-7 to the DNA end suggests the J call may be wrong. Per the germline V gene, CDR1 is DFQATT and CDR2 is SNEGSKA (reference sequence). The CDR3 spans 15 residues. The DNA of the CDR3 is TGCAGTGCTAGCCATCCTAGCGGGAGGCACCACGAGCAGTACTTC. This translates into CSASHPSGRHHEQYF.

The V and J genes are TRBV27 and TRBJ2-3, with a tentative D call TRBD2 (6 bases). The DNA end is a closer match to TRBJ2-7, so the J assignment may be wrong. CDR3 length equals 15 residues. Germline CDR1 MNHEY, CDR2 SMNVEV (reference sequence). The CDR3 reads CASGPGVGAKDTQYF. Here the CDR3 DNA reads TGTGCCAGCGGGCCGGGGGTAGGAGCCAAAGATACGCAGTACTTC.

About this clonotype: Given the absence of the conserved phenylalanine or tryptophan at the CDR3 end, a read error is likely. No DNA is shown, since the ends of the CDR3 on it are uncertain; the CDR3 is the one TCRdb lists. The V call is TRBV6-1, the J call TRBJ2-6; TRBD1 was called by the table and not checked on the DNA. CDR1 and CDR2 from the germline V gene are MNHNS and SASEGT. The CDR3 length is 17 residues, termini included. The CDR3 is CASSEATAGRGEQFFGP.

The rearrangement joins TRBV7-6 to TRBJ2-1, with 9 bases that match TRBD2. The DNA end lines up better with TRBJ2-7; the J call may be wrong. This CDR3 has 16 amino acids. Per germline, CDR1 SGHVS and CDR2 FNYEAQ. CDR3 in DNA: TGTGCCAGCAGCTTGGAATTTAGCGGGAGACAGTACGAGCAGTACTTC. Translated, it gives CASSLEFSGRQYEQYF.

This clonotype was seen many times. The CDR3: CASSRQGWVNEQFF. DNA for the CDR3: TGTGCCAGCAGCCGACAGGGTTGGGTTAATGAGCAGTTCTTC. V usage is TRBV6-1 and J usage is TRBJ2-1; 7 nucleotides agree with TRBD1. V trimming: 6 bases; J trimming: 7 bases; junction bases outside the gene matches: 9. This CDR3 has 14 amino acids. Germline values: CDR1 MNHNS, CDR2 SASEGT.

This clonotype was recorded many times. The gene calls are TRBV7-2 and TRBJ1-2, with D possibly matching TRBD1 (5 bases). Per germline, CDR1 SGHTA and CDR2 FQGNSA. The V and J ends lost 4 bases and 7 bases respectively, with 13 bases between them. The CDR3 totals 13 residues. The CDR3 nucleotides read TGTGCCAGCAGCTCCTATCAGGGACCTGGCTACACCTTC. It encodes CASSSYQGPGYTF.

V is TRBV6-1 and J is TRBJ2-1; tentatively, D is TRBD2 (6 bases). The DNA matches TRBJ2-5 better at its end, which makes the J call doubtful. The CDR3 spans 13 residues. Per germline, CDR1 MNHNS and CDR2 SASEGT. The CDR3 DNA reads TGTGCCGTCGAAGGACTACCAAGAGGGACCCAGTACTTC. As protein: CAVEGLPRGTQYF.

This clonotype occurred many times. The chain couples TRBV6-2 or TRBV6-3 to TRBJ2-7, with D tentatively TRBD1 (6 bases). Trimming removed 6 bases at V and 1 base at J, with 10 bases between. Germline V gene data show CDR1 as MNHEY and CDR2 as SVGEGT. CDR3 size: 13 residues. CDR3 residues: CASRAGQSYEQYF. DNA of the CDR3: TGTGCCAGCAGGGCAGGACAGTCCTACGAGCAGTACTTC.

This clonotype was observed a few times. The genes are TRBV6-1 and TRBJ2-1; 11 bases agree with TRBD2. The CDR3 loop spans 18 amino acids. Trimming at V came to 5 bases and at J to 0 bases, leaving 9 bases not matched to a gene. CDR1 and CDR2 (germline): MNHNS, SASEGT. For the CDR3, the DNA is TGTGCCAGCAGTAGTTGGGGACTAGCGGCAAGCTCCTACAATGAGCAGTTCTTC. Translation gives CASSSWGLAASSYNEQFF.

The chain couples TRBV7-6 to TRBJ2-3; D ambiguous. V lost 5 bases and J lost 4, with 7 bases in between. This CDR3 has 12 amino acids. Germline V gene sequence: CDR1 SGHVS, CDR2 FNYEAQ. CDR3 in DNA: TGTGCCAGCAGCATGACCCCAGATACGCAGTATTTT. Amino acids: CASSMTPDTQYF.

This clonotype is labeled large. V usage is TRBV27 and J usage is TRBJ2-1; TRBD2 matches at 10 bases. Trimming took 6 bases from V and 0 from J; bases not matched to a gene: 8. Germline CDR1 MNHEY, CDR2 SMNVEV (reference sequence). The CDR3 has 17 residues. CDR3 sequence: CASSAGLAISSYNEQFF. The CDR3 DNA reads TGTGCCAGCAGCGCGGGACTAGCGATTAGCTCCTACAATGAGCAGTTCTTC.

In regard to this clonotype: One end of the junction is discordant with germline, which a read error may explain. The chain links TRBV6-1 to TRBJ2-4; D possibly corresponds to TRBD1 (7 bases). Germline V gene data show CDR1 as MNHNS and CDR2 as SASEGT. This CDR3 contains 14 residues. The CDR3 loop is CASRGVRAKNTQYF. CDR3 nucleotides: TGCGCCAGCAGGGGGGTGAGAGCCAAAAACACGCAGTATTTC.

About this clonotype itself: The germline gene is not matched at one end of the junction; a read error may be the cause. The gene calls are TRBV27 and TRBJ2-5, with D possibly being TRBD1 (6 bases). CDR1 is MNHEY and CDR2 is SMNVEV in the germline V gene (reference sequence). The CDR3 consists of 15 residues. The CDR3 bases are TGTGCCGGGGGTTTTGGGGGCCGTGACCAAGAGACGCAGTACTTC. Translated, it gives CAGGFGGRDQETQYF.

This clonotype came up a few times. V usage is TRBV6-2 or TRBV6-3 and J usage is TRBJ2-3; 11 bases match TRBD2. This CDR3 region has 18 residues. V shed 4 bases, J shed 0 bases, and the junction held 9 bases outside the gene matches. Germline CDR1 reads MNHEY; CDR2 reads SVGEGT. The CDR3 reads CASSLTSGALTSTDTQYF. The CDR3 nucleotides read TGTGCCAGCAGTTTGACTAGCGGGGCACTGACTAGCACAGATACGCAGTATTTT.

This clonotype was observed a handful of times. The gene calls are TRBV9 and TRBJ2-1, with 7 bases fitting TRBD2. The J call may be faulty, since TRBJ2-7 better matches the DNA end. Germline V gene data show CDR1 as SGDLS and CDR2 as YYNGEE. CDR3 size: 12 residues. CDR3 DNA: TGTGCCAGCAGCGCGGCGGGAGACGAGCAGTACTTC. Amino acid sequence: CASSAAGDEQYF.